The 19 T cell receptor beta chains below come from one sample, sequenced in a study of shared clonotypes between healthy human individuals. Assay: immunoSEQ multiplex PCR; the TCRdb copy retains only in-frame clones and omits some. The data show some 1,900,000 clones, approximately 95% seen once. CD45RO-negative, CCR7-positively selected cells formed the naive CD8 fraction, excluding terminally differentiated effector memory CD45RA+ cells. The source material was naive CD8+ T cells sorted from blood. Receptors were obtained from a man between 18 and 29 years old in good health.

The chain combines TRBV16 with TRBJ2-1; no definite D call. V dropped 2 bases and J dropped 6 bases, with 5 bases sitting between them. This CDR3 is 12 amino acids long. Germline CDR1 is KGHSY and CDR2 is FQNENV. The CDR3 nucleotides read TGTGCCAGCAGCCAAGCGGCCAATGAGCAGTTCTTC. Protein product: CASSQAANEQFF.

This clone appeared once. CDR3 nucleotides: TGCGCCAGCAGCCAAGTACGAGGGGGGGGCTACACCTTC. Encoded protein: CASSQVRGGGYTF. This rearrangement joins TRBV4-1 to TRBJ1-2, with D possibly being TRBD1 (6 bases). CDR3 length: 13 amino acids. The V and J ends lost 1 base and 8 bases respectively, with 11 bases between them. From germline, CDR1 is MGHRA and CDR2 YSYEKL.

V usage is TRBV7-2 and J usage is TRBJ2-7; 8 bases fit TRBD2. The V gene end was trimmed by 5 bases and the J gene end by 3 bases; junction bases not matched to a gene: 6. The CDR3 covers 14 residues. CDR1 and CDR2 (germline): SGHTA, FQGNSA. The CDR3 spells CASSPTGGRYEQYF. DNA of the CDR3: TGTGCCAGCAGCCCCACGGGGGGGCGCTACGAGCAGTACTTC.

The V gene is TRBV19, the J gene TRBJ2-1; a weak D match, TRBD2 (6 bases). V dropped 4 bases and J dropped 8 bases, with 15 bases sitting between them. Germline V CDR1 and CDR2: LNHDA, SQIVND (reference sequence). CDR3 length equals 14 residues. Here the CDR3 DNA reads TGTGCCAGTAGTACGTATAGCGGAGGAGATGAGCAGTTCTTC. Translated: CASSTYSGGDEQFF.

This rearrangement joins TRBV27 to TRBJ1-2; 8 bases are shared with TRBD1. Germline loops: CDR1 MNHEY, CDR2 SMNVEV (reference sequence). Losses at the gene ends were 3 bases for V and 8 bases for J; bases not matched to a gene: 8. The CDR3 totals 14 residues. CDR3 sequence reads: CASSFSSGGLGYTF. CDR3 DNA sequence: TGTGCCAGCAGTTTTAGTTCAGGGGGCCTCGGCTACACCTTC.

The J gene is TRBJ2-7, the V gene TRBV12-5; 10 nucleotides agree with TRBD1. The CDR3 totals 15 residues. Trimming took 0 bases from V and 3 from J; bases not matched to a gene: 2. Germline CDR1 and CDR2: LGHNT and FRNRAP. The CDR3 nucleotides are TGTGCTAGTGGTTTGGTAAGGACAGGGGGCTACGAGCAGTACTTC. Translated: CASGLVRTGGYEQYF.

V is TRBV11-2 and J is TRBJ2-7; no firm D call. The CDR3 contains 14 residues. Germline V gene sequence: CDR1 SGHAT, CDR2 FQNNGV. V dropped 1 base and J dropped 4 bases, with 11 bases sitting between them. The CDR3 loop is CASSLGTWVYEQYF. In DNA form, the CDR3 reads TGTGCCAGCAGCTTAGGAACCTGGGTTTACGAGCAGTACTTC.

This clone occurred once. The rearrangement uses TRBV7-2 and TRBJ2-1; D is ambiguous. Germline CDR1 reads SGHTA; CDR2 reads FQGNSA. CDR3 length: 13 residues. Trimming took 11 bases from V and 0 from J, leaving 11 bases between them. The CDR3 DNA is TGTGCCTCGACATTCGACTCCTACAATGAGCAGTTCTTC. It specifies CASTFDSYNEQFF.

The chain links TRBV18 to TRBJ2-5; 11 nucleotides line up with TRBD2. The length of the CDR3 is 15 residues. Germline values: CDR1 KGHSH, CDR2 LQKENI. The J segment lost 1 base and the V segment lost 6 bases, leaving 4 bases of the junction unmatched. The CDR3 region has the DNA TGTGCCAGCTCGCCCGGGACTAGCGGCCAAGAGACCCAGTACTTC. This codes for CASSPGTSGQETQYF.

The rearrangement uses TRBV6-6 and TRBJ1-2; perhaps TRBD1 as D (6 bases). The CDR3 spans 15 residues. The germline V gene has CDR1 MNHNY and CDR2 SVGAGI (reference sequence). The V end lost 5 bases, the J end lost 8 bases, and 21 bases lay between the germline ends. CDR3 protein: CASSPNQAGEQGYTF. The CDR3 coding sequence is TGTGCCAGCAGTCCCAACCAGGCAGGGGAGCAGGGCTACACCTTC.

This clone occurred once. The rearrangement links TRBV29-1 to TRBJ1-2, with D perhaps TRBD1 (5 bases). V was trimmed by 6 bases and J by 2 bases, leaving 13 bases between them. Germline CDR1 is SQVTM and CDR2 is ANQGSEA. The CDR3 has 13 amino acids. The CDR3 loop reads CSVTPTDNYGYTF. The CDR3 DNA sequence: TGCAGCGTCACGCCGACAGACAACTATGGCTACACCTTC.

The V call is TRBV7-9, the J call TRBJ1-4; D might be TRBD1 (5 bases). V was clipped by 1 base and J by 6 bases, with 12 bases between them. There are 15 residues in the CDR3. Germline CDR1 reads SEHNR; CDR2 reads FQNEAQ (reference sequence). The CDR3 loop reads CASSLGLGEDEKLFF. DNA of the CDR3: TGTGCCAGCAGCTTAGGGCTGGGGGAAGATGAAAAACTGTTTTTT.

The genes are TRBV7-9 and TRBJ2-7; D possibly corresponds to TRBD1 (5 bases). There are 15 residues in the CDR3. Germline V gives CDR1 SEHNR, CDR2 FQNEAQ (reference sequence). The ends were cut back, 5 bases at V and 4 bases at J, with 18 bases in the middle. The CDR3 region is CASSRLQGKEYEQYF. DNA for the CDR3: TGTGCCAGCAGCCGACTCCAGGGAAAGGAGTACGAGCAGTACTTC.

Concerning this clone itself: The sample carries other DNA sequences with the same CDR3. Here the CDR3 DNA reads TGCGCCAGCAGCTTGGACGCCGGGGAGCTGTTTTTT. Residues: CASSLDAGELFF. The chain uses TRBV5-1 and TRBJ2-2, with unresolved D. V shed 0 bases and J shed 6 bases, with 3 bases lying between them. The length of the CDR3 is 12 residues. The germline CDR1 and CDR2 sequences are SGHRS and YFSETQ.

The genes are TRBV6-5 and TRBJ1-2; maybe TRBD1 (6 bases). Germline V gene lookup returns CDR1 MNHEY and CDR2 SVGAGI. V lost 0 bases, J lost 4 bases, and 15 bases lay in between. The CDR3 loop spans 16 amino acids. For the CDR3, the DNA is TGTGCCAGCAGTTACTCAAAGGGTGGAGGGGGCTATGGCTACACCTTC. Protein product: CASSYSKGGGGYGYTF.

The chain is built from TRBV29-1 and TRBJ2-2, with 12 bases identical to TRBD1. Germline CDR1 is SQVTM and CDR2 is ANQGSEA. This CDR3 spans 15 amino acids. Trimming at V came to 3 bases and at J to 6 bases, leaving 5 bases not matched to a gene. For the CDR3, the DNA is TGCAGCGTTGAGTGGGGACAGGGGGCACCCGGGGAGCTGTTTTTT. Translation: CSVEWGQGAPGELFF.

The gene calls are TRBV2 and TRBJ2-5; D possibly matches TRBD1 or TRBD2 (5 bases each). From germline, CDR1 is SNHLY and CDR2 FYNNEI. The V end was cut by 0 bases, the J end by 5 bases, with 13 bases between. The CDR3 length is 15 residues. The CDR3 DNA follows: TGTGCCAGCAGTGAAGCGCTTGGGGGAGTGGAGACCCAGTACTTC. It yields the protein CASSEALGGVETQYF.

On this clone itself: Germline and junction disagree at one end, which may indicate a read error. The V call is TRBV11-2, the J call TRBJ2-3, with 9 bases lining up with TRBD2. Germline CDR1 and CDR2: SGHAT and FQNNGV. This CDR3 contains 11 residues. In nucleotides, the CDR3 is TGTGCCAGCAGCTCGCCGGGACTAGCCTTATTT. It translates to CASSSPGLALF.

The V gene is TRBV28, the J gene TRBJ1-3; no definite D call. CDR1 and CDR2 (germline): MDHEN, SYDVKM. The ends were cut back, 2 bases at V and 0 bases at J, with 5 bases in the middle. The CDR3 totals 14 residues. The CDR3 DNA reads TGTGCCAGCAGTTTACGGCCCTCTGGAAACACCATATATTTT. Its protein product is CASSLRPSGNTIYF.